The text below deals with one TCR beta chain. Researchers ran the PCR with 60 Vbeta and 13 Jbeta primers. In the original workflow: Later, an analysis found 65 million to 85 million unique TCR beta chains, and approximately 10 million of these were shared. Assay: immunoSEQ multiplex PCR; the TCRdb copy retains only in-frame clones and omits some. V and J calls and clone size are copied from that table; D and trimming were computed from the DNA. The top ten clones hold approximately 1.2% of a sample with tens of thousands of clones, around 85% of them seen once. The data belong to a study of cytomegalovirus exposure and HLA in healthy donors. V was trimmed by 5 bases and J by 0 bases, leaving 16 bases between them. CDR3 length equals 15 residues. Germline V gene sequence: CDR1 GTSNPN, CDR2 SVGIG (reference sequence).

The chain uses TRBV30 and TRBJ1-2; D unresolved. This clonotype was obtained from a girl aged 2 to 9 in good health and CMV-seropositive. The sample consisted of PBMCs. The CDR3: CAWVGLEVTNYGYTF. The CDR3 DNA is TGTGCCTGGGTCGGACTTGAGGTGACTAACTATGGCTACACCTTC.